Listed below are T cell receptor beta chains from one sample, sequenced in a study of spatial heterogeneity in lung cancer. Via MiXCR, TCRdb re-called the 5' RACE reads, giving one row per CDR3 protein. The table shows 15,000 or so distinct CDR3 sequences, with approximately 8% occurring only once. The sample consisted of PBMCs, taken at surgery. All receptors derive from a female donor with early-stage non-small cell lung cancer. Each CDR3 is given with its conserved first and last residue. A D gene is named only where the DNA matches it firmly. Size is stated for part of the rows, as once, few or many counts, or as a class when the clone is expanded.

TRBV19	TRBJ2-1	13	NA	many	TGTGCCAGTAGTATTGGGTCAATTAATGAGCAGTTCTTC	CASSIGSINEQFF
TRBV4-2	TRBJ1-3	15	NA	NA	TGTGCCAGCAGCCTTAAGCGGGACACTGGAAACACCGTATATTTT	CASSLKRDTGNTVYF
TRBV7-2	TRBJ1-6	14	NA	medium-sized	TGTGCCAGCAGCCCTGGACAGACGTATTCACCCCTCCACTTT	CASSPGQTYSPLHF
TRBV12-3/TRBV12-4	TRBJ1-2	13	NA	NA	TGTGCCAGCAGTCCTGGGATCCTCTCTGGCTACACCTTC	CASSPGILSGYTF
TRBV7-2	TRBJ2-2	14	NA	many	TGTGCCAGCAGCATACAGGGTGGCACCGGGGAGCTGTTTTTT	CASSIQGGTGELFF
TRBV20-1	TRBJ1-1	13	NA	many	TGCAGTGCTAGAGTTACGGGGGGGCGCGGAGCTTTCTTT	CSARVTGGRGAFF
TRBV5-5	TRBJ2-1	15	NA	many	TGTGCCAGCAGCTTGGTGGGGACATCCTACAATGAGCAGTTCTTC	CASSLVGTSYNEQFF
TRBV28	TRBJ2-2	18	NA	few	TGTGCCAGCAGTTTCGAGTCGTCGGCAGGAAGGAGCACCGGGGAGCTGTTTTTT	CASSFESSAGRSTGELFF
TRBV4-2	TRBJ1-1	16	NA	many	TGTGCCAGCAGCCACGATGACACGGGCGTCAACACTGAAGCTTTCTTT	CASSHDDTGVNTEAFF
TRBV3-1	TRBJ1-2	14	NA	few	TGTGCCAGCAGCCAAGATCTTAGGAGTAGTGGCTACACCTTC	CASSQDLRSSGYTF
TRBV28	TRBJ2-6	15	NA	many	TGTGCCAGCAAAAAGCAGAGCTCTGGGGCCAACGTCCTGACTTTC	CASKKQSSGANVLTF
TRBV7-2	TRBJ2-2	16	NA	many	TGTGCCAGCAGCCCGGCGGGTAGAGAGAACACCGGGGAGCTGTTTTTT	CASSPAGRENTGELFF
TRBV3-1	TRBJ2-7	14	NA	NA	TGTGCCAGCAGCCAAGGCAGTCCAGCCTACGAGCAGTACTTC	CASSQGSPAYEQYF
TRBV20-1	TRBJ2-7	14	TRBD1	many	TGCAGTGCACTCCCGGGACAGGGGGCTAAGGAGCAGTACTTC	CSALPGQGAKEQYF
TRBV27	TRBJ2-2	12	NA	NA	TGTGCCAGCACCCAAGGAGACGGGGAGCTGTTTTTT	CASTQGDGELFF
TRBV18	TRBJ1-1	15	NA	NA	TGTGCCAGCTCACCACAGGGACGAACCAACACTGAAGCTTTCTTT	CASSPQGRTNTEAFF